This T cell receptor (beta chain) came from a study of T cell repertoires in cytomegalovirus infection. Study-level information: Based on public TCR beta signatures, there were indications of CMV infection and of a matching HLA type.

TCRdb re-derived calls from the reads in MiXCR, one entry per CDR3 protein. The sample records 150,000 to 200,000 distinct CDR3 sequences, about a tenth being singletons. The germline gives CDR1 LGHNA, CDR2 YSLEER. Trimming took off 0 bases at V and 6 bases at J, with 24 bases between the two ends. The CDR3 extends over 19 amino acids. This clonotype has just one count. As yet, its antigen is unknown. Findings and limits, study-wide: Adding up the frequency of public TCR beta families identified people who carried CMV plus the relevant HLA. The study found HLA-C-restricted CMV-specific TCR beta clonotypes dominating the ex vivo response.

What was sequenced was PBMCs. The receptor was isolated from a human donor in good health (CMV status not recorded). Some clones in this sample may be carry-over from other donors' samples. The chain has TRBV4-3 and TRBJ2-1; D is ambiguous. This CDR3 reads CASSQDPPYNPSGRNEQFF. The DNA of the CDR3 is TGCGCCAGCAGCCAAGATCCACCATACAACCCGTCGGGTCGCAATGAGCAGTTCTTC.